The clone carrying this T cell receptor beta chain showed up just once. The CDR3 runs to 14 residues. Germline V CDR1 and CDR2: LNHDA, SQIVND (reference sequence). V was shortened by 2 bases and J by 8 bases, with 13 bases between the two germline ends. This entry belongs to a study of cytomegalovirus exposure and HLA in healthy donors. Vbeta (60) and Jbeta (13) primers were used in the PCR. In the source study's methods: Later analysis identified tens of millions of unique TCR beta chains, some 10 million shared. Libraries were prepared by immunoSEQ multiplex PCR; TCRdb keeps only in-frame clonotypes and omits some of them. V, J and clone size reflect that table, while D and trimming were determined from the DNA. The data show about 160,000 clones, with about 85% seen just once and 1% held by the top ten.

The sequenced material came from PBMCs. The sequence was collected from a boy between 2 and 10 years old in good health and CMV-seronegative. The chain is built from TRBV19 and TRBJ2-1, with D maybe TRBD1 (6 bases). In DNA, the CDR3 is TGTGCCAGTAGTATATCCAGGGGCAGGGATGAGCAGTTCTTC. This translates into CASSISRGRDEQFF.